This paragraph reports one T cell receptor (beta chain). Its matching antigen is unknown. The sample is drawn from a study of T cells in Graves' hyperthyroidism and ophthalmopathy. Study as a whole: Initial diagnosis, before any treatment, was when peripheral blood was collected. The study's findings and limits: The model's output predicted ophthalmopathy at a median of 6.5 months prior to onset. The majority of expanded thyroid clonotypes above 0.001 also appeared in blood.

There were TCR beta CDR3 regions amplified from RNA transcripts. The TCR CDR3 was amplified in a first-round RT-PCR using the HTBI primer set. TCRdb reprocessed the multiplex PCR reads via MiXCR and lists one record per CDR3 protein. The sample yields about 480,000 distinct CDR3 sequences, over 13% seen once. The hyperthyroidism was newly diagnosed and had lasted under 2 months; the patients were aged 18 to 65. The receptor was derived from a woman younger than 35 with Graves' hyperthyroidism. The sequencing sample was made of blood.

The CDR3 spells CASSLGGGLGNYGYTF. The CDR3 DNA reads as TGTGCCAGCAGCCTTGGGGGGGGGCTAGGGAACTATGGCTACACCTTC. The chain combines TRBV12-3 or TRBV12-4 with TRBJ1-2; maybe TRBD1 (6 bases). The CDR3 consists of 16 residues. Trimming pared 6 bases from V and 2 bases from J, leaving 19 bases between.